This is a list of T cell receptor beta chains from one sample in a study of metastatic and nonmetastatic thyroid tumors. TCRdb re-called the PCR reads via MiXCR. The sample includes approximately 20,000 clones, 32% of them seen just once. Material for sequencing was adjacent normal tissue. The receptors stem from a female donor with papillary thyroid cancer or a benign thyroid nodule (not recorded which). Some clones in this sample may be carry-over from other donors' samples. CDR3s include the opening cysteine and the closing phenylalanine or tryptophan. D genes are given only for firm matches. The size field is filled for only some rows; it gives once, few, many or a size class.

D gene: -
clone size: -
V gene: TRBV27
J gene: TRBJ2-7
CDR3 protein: CASSLAPLGPILGYEQYF
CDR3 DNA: TGTGCCAGCAGTTTAGCCCCCCTGGGGCCAATTTTAGGCTACGAGCAGTACTTC

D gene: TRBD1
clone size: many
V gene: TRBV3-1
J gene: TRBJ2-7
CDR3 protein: CASSRPDRGPYEQYF
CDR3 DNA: TGTGCCAGCAGCCGTCCGGACAGGGGACCCTACGAGCAGTACTTC

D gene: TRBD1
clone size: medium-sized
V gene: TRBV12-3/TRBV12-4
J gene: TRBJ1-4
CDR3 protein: CASSLDRVEKLFF
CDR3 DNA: TGTGCCAGCAGTTTGGACAGGGTTGAAAAACTGTTTTTT

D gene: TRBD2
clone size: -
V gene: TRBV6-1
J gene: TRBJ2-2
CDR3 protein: CASYRLAGGNTGELFF
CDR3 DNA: TGTGCCAGTTACCGCCTAGCGGGAGGAAACACCGGGGAGCTGTTTTTT

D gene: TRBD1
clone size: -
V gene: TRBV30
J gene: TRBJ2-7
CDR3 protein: CAWSRTGGGDSYEQYF
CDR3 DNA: TGTGCCTGGAGTCGGACAGGGGGAGGGGACTCCTACGAGCAGTACTTC

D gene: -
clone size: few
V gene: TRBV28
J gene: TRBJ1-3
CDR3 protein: CASSLWRSGLSGNTIYF
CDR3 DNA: TGTGCCAGCAGTCTCTGGCGGTCGGGACTTTCTGGAAACACCATATATTTT

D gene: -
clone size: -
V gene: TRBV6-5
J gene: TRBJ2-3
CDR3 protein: CASSYCVQPTSDTDTQYF
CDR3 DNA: TGTGCCAGCAGTTACTGCGTTCAACCTACCTCCGACACAGATACGCAGTATTTT

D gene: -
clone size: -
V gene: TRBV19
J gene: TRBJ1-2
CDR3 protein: CASTSMARENYGYTF
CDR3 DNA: TGTGCCAGTACCTCTATGGCCAGAGAGAACTATGGCTACACCTTC

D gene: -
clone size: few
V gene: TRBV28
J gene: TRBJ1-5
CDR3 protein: CASRPGQTINQPQHF
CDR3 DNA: TGTGCCAGCAGACCCGGACAGACTATCAATCAGCCCCAGCATTTT

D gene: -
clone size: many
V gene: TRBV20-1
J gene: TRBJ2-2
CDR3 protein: CSASRSDTGELFF
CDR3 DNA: TGCAGTGCTAGTAGGTCGGACACCGGGGAGCTGTTTTTT

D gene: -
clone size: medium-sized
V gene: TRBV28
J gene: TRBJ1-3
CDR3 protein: CASRSKGYTGNTIYF
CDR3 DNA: TGTGCCAGCAGATCGAAGGGTTACACTGGAAACACCATATATTTT

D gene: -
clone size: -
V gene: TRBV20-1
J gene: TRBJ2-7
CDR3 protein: CSARDPGTTLLQYF
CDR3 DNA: TGCAGTGCTAGAGATCCGGGTACTACCCTGCTGCAGTACTTC

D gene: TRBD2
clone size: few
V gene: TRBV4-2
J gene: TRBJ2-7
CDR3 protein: CASSQASGLSYEQYF
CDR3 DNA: TGTGCCAGCAGCCAAGCTAGCGGACTCTCCTACGAGCAGTACTTC

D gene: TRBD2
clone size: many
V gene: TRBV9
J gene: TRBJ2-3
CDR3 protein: CASSATSGDTQYF
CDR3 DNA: TGTGCCAGCAGCGCTACTAGCGGAGATACGCAGTATTTT

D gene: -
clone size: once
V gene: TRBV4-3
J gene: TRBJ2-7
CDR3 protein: CASSQDKDSLYEQYF
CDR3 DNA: TGCGCCAGCAGCCAAGATAAGGACTCCCTATACGAGCAGTACTTC

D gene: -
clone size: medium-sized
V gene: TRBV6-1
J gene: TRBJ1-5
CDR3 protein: CASSEEALVSNQPQHF
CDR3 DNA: TGTGCCAGCAGTGAAGAAGCCTTGGTGAGCAATCAGCCCCAGCATTTT

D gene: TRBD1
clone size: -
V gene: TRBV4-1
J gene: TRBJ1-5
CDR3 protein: CASSQPDRAWQPQHF
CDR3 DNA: TGCGCCAGCAGCCAGCCGGACAGGGCATGGCAGCCCCAGCATTTT

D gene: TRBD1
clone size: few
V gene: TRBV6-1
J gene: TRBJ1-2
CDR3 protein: CASSGQGWGYTF
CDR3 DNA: TGTGCCAGCAGCGGACAGGGATGGGGCTACACCTTC

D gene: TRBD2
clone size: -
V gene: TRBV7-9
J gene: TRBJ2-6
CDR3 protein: CASSLGTSGANVLTF
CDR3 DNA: TGTGCCAGCAGCCTCGGGACTAGCGGGGCCAACGTCCTGACTTTC

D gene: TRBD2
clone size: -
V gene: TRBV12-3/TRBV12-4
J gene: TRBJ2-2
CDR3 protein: CASSRLAGGPGTGELFF
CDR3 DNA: TGTGCCAGCAGTAGACTAGCGGGAGGGCCGGGCACCGGGGAGCTGTTTTTT

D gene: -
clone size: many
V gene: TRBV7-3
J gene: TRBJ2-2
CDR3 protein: CASSLSGAMNTGELFF
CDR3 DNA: TGTGCCAGCAGCTTATCGGGGGCCATGAACACCGGGGAGCTGTTTTTT

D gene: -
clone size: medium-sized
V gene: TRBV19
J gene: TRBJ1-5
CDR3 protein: CASSIMAADQHF
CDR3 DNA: TGTGCCAGTAGTATAATGGCCGCAGACCAGCATTTT

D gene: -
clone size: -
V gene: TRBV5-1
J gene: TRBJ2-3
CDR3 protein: CASSLGQGLTDTQYF
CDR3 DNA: TGCGCCAGCAGCTTGGGGCAGGGTCTTACAGATACGCAGTATTTT

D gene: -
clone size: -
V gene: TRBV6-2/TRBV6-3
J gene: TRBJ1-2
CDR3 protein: CASSYSGYGYTF
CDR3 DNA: TGTGCCAGCAGTTACTCCGGCTATGGCTACACCTTC

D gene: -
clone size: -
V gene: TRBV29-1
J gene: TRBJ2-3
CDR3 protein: CSSKRMGEGTDTQYF
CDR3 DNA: TGCAGCTCAAAACGTATGGGGGAAGGCACAGATACGCAGTATTTT

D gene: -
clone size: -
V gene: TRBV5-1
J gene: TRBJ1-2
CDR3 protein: CASSPIGGIGGYTF
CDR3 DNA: TGCGCCAGCAGCCCCATCGGGGGGATTGGTGGCTACACCTTC

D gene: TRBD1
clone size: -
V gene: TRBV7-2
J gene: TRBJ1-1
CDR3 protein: CASSRRQGVNTEAFF
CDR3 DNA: TGTGCCAGCAGCCGTCGACAGGGGGTGAACACTGAAGCTTTCTTT

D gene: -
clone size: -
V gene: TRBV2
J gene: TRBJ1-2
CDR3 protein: CASSEAAGLYGYTF
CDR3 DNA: TGTGCCAGCAGTGAAGCAGCGGGGCTCTATGGCTACACCTTC

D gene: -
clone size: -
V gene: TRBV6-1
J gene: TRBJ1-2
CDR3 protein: CASSRDASNYGYTF
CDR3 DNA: TGTGCCAGCAGTCGGGACGCGAGTAACTATGGCTACACCTTC

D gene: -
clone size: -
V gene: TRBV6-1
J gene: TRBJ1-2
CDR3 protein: CASSQLGGNYGYTF
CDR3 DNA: TGTGCCAGCAGCCAACTTGGGGGCAACTATGGCTACACCTTC

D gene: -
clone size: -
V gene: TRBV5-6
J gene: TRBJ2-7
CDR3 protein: CASSACTGIGYEQYF
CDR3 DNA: TGTGCCAGCAGCGCCTGTACAGGGATTGGCTACGAGCAGTACTTC